This T cell receptor beta chain is drawn from a study of cytomegalovirus exposure and HLA in healthy donors. Study-wide context: A prior analysis found 117 million unique TCR beta sequences from 170 million or so T cells. Early on, a data release was issued that held 65 million to 100 million unique TCRs from HLA-typed donors.

V lost 4 bases and J lost 2; bases outside the gene matches: 7. The CDR3 sequence is 16 residues long. The germline V gene encodes CDR1 SGHRS and CDR2 YFSETQ. The PCR made use of 60 Vbeta and 13 Jbeta primers. In the original workflow: In a later analysis, the count reached 75 million to 90 million unique TCR beta chains, with about 11 million shared. Produced via immunoSEQ multiplex PCR; TCRdb's table is partial and in-frame only. V and J calls and clone size are copied from that table; D and trimming were computed from the DNA. Among 100,000 to 150,000 clones listed, 8.5% to 9% were seen once. The gene calls are TRBV5-1 and TRBJ1-1; 11 bases are shared with TRBD1. The sequenced sample consisted of PBMCs. This sequence was found in a woman in her thirties or forties in good health and CMV-seropositive. CDR3 bases: TGCGCCAGCAGCGCCGGACAGGGGGCGCTTAACACTGAAGCTTTCTTT. It is translated as CASSAGQGALNTEAFF.